Sequencing of this T cell receptor (beta chain) was carried out in a study of cytomegalovirus exposure and HLA in healthy donors. The PCR made use of 60 Vbeta and 13 Jbeta primers. Clones were read by immunoSEQ multiplex PCR, and TCRdb kept only the in-frame ones, dropping some. This sample's clone table lists around 150,000 clones. For this clone: No antigen is known for it.

Deletions cut 5 bases from V and 1 base from J, with 8 bases between. The germline V gene encodes CDR1 MNHEY and CDR2 SVGAGI. The CDR3 consists of 13 residues. Study-level results: Rare TCR sequences predominated, though certain public TCRs were found in many donors. Differences between HLA loci emerged in a later analysis of TCR association rates, with DRB1 most and HLA-C fewest.

Sample: PBMCs. The rearrangement links TRBV6-5 to TRBJ2-5; D is unresolved. This clonotype originated in a woman aged 55-70 years in good health and CMV-seronegative. The CDR3 here is CASSRNSQETQYF. CDR3 coding DNA: TGTGCCAGCAGTCGAAACAGCCAAGAGACCCAGTACTTC.